These T cell receptor beta chains were read from a single sample in a study of regulatory T cells in long-lasting Graves disease. MiXCR, applied by TCRdb to the multiplex PCR reads, yields one record per CDR3 protein. The sample has 400,000 to 500,000 distinct CDR3 sequences, less than 25% seen once; the top ten hold 7.8%. Sample: peripheral blood mononuclear cells (PBMCs), taken when the disease was refractory, from a patient treated with antithyroid drugs. Source of these receptors: a female donor with Graves disease. CDR3s leave out the opening cysteine and the closing phenylalanine or tryptophan. A D gene is named only where the DNA matches it firmly.

J gene	V gene	D gene	CDR3 protein
TRBJ2-3	TRBV7-9	-	ASSADRDTRRDTQY
TRBJ2-3	TRBV5-1	TRBD1	ASSFRDRSTDTQY
TRBJ1-2	TRBV12-3/TRBV12-4	TRBD1	ASLSGRGLGYT
TRBJ1-5	TRBV20-1	-	SAYSISGGNQPQH
TRBJ2-1	TRBV3-1	TRBD1	ASSQGTGEWSEQF
TRBJ1-3	TRBV28	-	ASSFEGHSGNTIY
TRBJ2-2	TRBV24-1	TRBD1	ATSDQDRGSTGELF
TRBJ1-3	TRBV3-1	-	ASKGTGNTIY
TRBJ2-7	TRBV6-1	-	ASVAGYEQY
TRBJ1-1	TRBV3-1	-	ASSQEIWGGLNTEAF
TRBJ1-1	TRBV19	-	ASRKLGNTEAF
TRBJ1-1	TRBV13	TRBD1	ASSLGGTALNTEAF
TRBJ1-5	TRBV20-1	TRBD1	SASTGSGNQPQH
TRBJ2-2	TRBV11-2	-	ASSLVGRANTGELF
TRBJ2-2	TRBV6-2/TRBV6-3	TRBD2	ASSRTSSGGELF
TRBJ2-7	TRBV7-3	-	ASRPQGSNEQY
TRBJ1-5	TRBV15	TRBD1	ATSTIRGQGYSNQPQH
TRBJ1-2	TRBV11-2	-	ASSLREGINYGYT
TRBJ1-1	TRBV7-2	-	ASSLWEGRGGTEAF
TRBJ2-7	TRBV5-1	TRBD1	ASSPSGQGYEQY
TRBJ1-2	TRBV7-9	-	ASSGAPSGAYGYT
TRBJ1-2	TRBV6-1	-	ASSPERGLDGYT
TRBJ1-2	TRBV29-1	-	SVAYKLRENYGYT
TRBJ1-5	TRBV28	-	ASSLSGTRNNQPQH
TRBJ2-2	TRBV28	TRBD2	ASNPPGLGNTGELF
TRBJ2-5	TRBV6-1	TRBD2	ASSTVTSGRARETQY
TRBJ1-1	TRBV29-1	-	SVVSGGTEAF
TRBJ2-1	TRBV2	TRBD2	ASSEAGTSSGEQF
TRBJ2-7	TRBV20-1	-	SAATSELVYEQY
TRBJ2-1	TRBV19	-	ASSRRGSGAYNEQF
TRBJ1-1	TRBV29-1	TRBD1	SAGQGAGTEAF
TRBJ1-2	TRBV5-5	-	ASSLLEEGYT
TRBJ2-2	TRBV27	TRBD2	ASSSGTSATGEPF
TRBJ2-6	TRBV15	-	ATSRDGRFGANVLT
TRBJ1-5	TRBV7-9	TRBD1	ASSLGQANQPQH
TRBJ1-4	TRBV12-3/TRBV12-4	TRBD1	ASSLRATGGRREKKLF
TRBJ2-7	TRBV3-2	-	ASSQDKAQDSSYEQY
TRBJ1-3	TRBV7-9	TRBD1	ASSVGTVSGNTIY
TRBJ1-5	TRBV2	-	ASSVRQGSSLSNQPQH
TRBJ1-5	TRBV28	-	ASSYGGGQPQH
TRBJ2-5	TRBV11-2	-	ASSLFGIGETQY